These T cell receptor beta chains were read from a single sample in a study of blood T cell repertoires in COVID-19. Using immunoSEQ multiplex PCR, the repertoire was profiled, and TCRdb retains in-frame clones only, with some absent. Of 250,000 to 300,000 clones listed, roughly 90% are singletons. Sequencing used PBMCs or T cells enriched from blood (not recorded which). The origin of the receptors is a woman in her 30s who had recovered from COVID-19. The CDR3 runs from the conserved cysteine through the conserved F or W. Each record gives: clone size, D gene, CDR3 length, V gene, J gene, CDR3 protein, CDR3 DNA. D genes are given only for firm matches. Some rows mark clone size as missing; the rest say once, few, many or name a class of expanded clone.

>.|.|14|TRBV2|TRBJ1-2
CASGEWTSKDGYTF
TGTGCCAGCGGGGAATGGACAAGCAAAGACGGCTACACCTTC
>many|.|15|TRBV4-3|TRBJ2-1
CASSQVSSGYNEQFF
TGCGCCAGCAGCCAAGTTAGCAGCGGATACAATGAGCAGTTCTTC
>.|.|16|TRBV6-5|TRBJ2-5
CASSYSGSAARETQYF
TGTGCCAGCAGTTACTCCGGATCGGCGGCCCGAGAGACCCAGTACTTC
>.|.|18|TRBV30|TRBJ1-3
CAWAPLRTQHSGGNTIYF
TGTGCCTGGGCTCCGCTTAGGACACAACACAGCGGGGGAAACACCATATATTTT
>.|TRBD2|16|TRBV27|TRBJ2-1
CASSLARAGGPGEQFF
TGTGCCAGCAGTTTGGCGCGGGCGGGAGGGCCAGGTGAGCAGTTCTTC
>.|.|15|TRBV30|TRBJ2-1
CAWATWGREYNEQFF
TGTGCCTGGGCGACGTGGGGGCGGGAGTACAATGAGCAGTTCTTC
>.|TRBD1|15|TRBV30|TRBJ1-4
CAWSVGGATNEKLFF
TGTGCCTGGAGTGTAGGGGGCGCAACTAATGAAAAACTGTTTTTT
>.|.|15|TRBV18|TRBJ1-3
CASSPQQGPGNTIYF
TGTGCCAGCTCACCACAACAGGGACCTGGAAACACCATATATTTT
>.|TRBD2|15|TRBV28|TRBJ2-3
CASSLILVAGGRQYF
TGTGCCAGCAGTTTAATTTTGGTAGCGGGAGGGCGGCAGTATTTT
>.|TRBD1|18|TRBV7-9|TRBJ2-5
CASKAGTGSHWYQETQYF
TGTGCCAGCAAGGCCGGGACAGGGAGCCATTGGTACCAAGAGACCCAGTACTTC
>.|.|15|TRBV15|TRBJ2-5
CATSRDLGSQETQYF
TGTGCCACCAGCAGAGATCTGGGGAGCCAAGAGACCCAGTACTTC
>.|TRBD1|16|TRBV9|TRBJ2-1
CASSTRQGRTYNEQFF
TGTGCCAGCAGCACCAGACAGGGACGCACCTACAATGAGCAGTTCTTC
>.|TRBD2|15|TRBV5-6|TRBJ2-3
CASSLGSGSTDTQYF
TGTGCCAGCAGCTTGGGTAGCGGGAGCACAGATACGCAGTATTTT
>.|TRBD2|15|TRBV19|TRBJ2-3
CASSRKIAGDDTQYF
TGTGCCAGTAGTAGAAAGATAGCGGGAGACGATACGCAGTATTTT
>.|.|15|TRBV19|TRBJ1-1
CASSIRQGINTEAFF
TGTGCCAGTAGTATCCGGCAGGGGATTAACACTGAAGCTTTCTTT
>once|TRBD1|16|TRBV10-2|TRBJ1-5
CASSNRDRVSNQPQHF
TGCGCCAGCAGTAACCGGGACAGGGTTAGCAATCAGCCCCAGCATTTT
>.|.|15|TRBV7-9|TRBJ1-1
CASSLMTGRGTEAFF
TGTGCCAGCAGCCTTATGACAGGAAGAGGTACTGAAGCTTTCTTT
>.|TRBD1|12|TRBV30|TRBJ2-7
CAWTQGAGEQYF
TGTGCCTGGACTCAGGGGGCAGGCGAGCAGTACTTC
>.|TRBD1|14|TRBV28|TRBJ1-6
CASKTGSDNSPLHF
TGTGCCAGCAAGACAGGGTCGGATAATTCACCCCTCCACTTT
>.|.|16|TRBV28|TRBJ2-5
CASSLLLAAKQETQYF
TGTGCCAGCAGTTTATTATTAGCGGCCAAACAAGAGACCCAGTACTTC
>.|.|14|TRBV29-1|TRBJ2-2
CSVGGPANTGELFF
TGCAGCGTGGGGGGGCCCGCGAACACCGGGGAGCTGTTTTTT
>.|.|14|TRBV7-9|TRBJ2-3
CASSFSQGSDTQYF
TGTGCCAGCAGCTTTAGCCAGGGTTCAGATACGCAGTATTTT
>.|TRBD2|15|TRBV6-4|TRBJ2-7
CASSEKAGGSYEQYF
TGTGCCAGCAGTGAAAAAGCGGGAGGCTCCTACGAGCAGTACTTC
>.|.|15|TRBV28|TRBJ2-7
CASSGGDRSSYEQYF
TGTGCCAGCAGTGGGGGGGACAGGAGCTCCTACGAGCAGTACTTC
>.|.|12|TRBV24-1|TRBJ1-1
CASSGDTAEAFF
TGTGCCTCCTCAGGGGATACCGCTGAAGCTTTCTTT
>.|.|16|TRBV4-2|TRBJ2-1
CASSQDSGSSYNEQFF
TGTGCCAGCAGCCAAGATTCAGGTAGCTCCTACAATGAGCAGTTCTTC
>.|TRBD1|14|TRBV2|TRBJ1-2
CASRGDSEIYGYTF
TGTGCCAGCAGAGGGGACAGCGAAATCTATGGCTACACCTTC
>.|.|14|TRBV28|TRBJ1-5
CASSFYGSNQPQHF
TGTGCCAGCAGTTTTTACGGTAGCAATCAGCCCCAGCATTTT
>.|TRBD1|14|TRBV19|TRBJ2-7
CASSIDRGPYEQYF
TGTGCCAGTAGTATCGACAGGGGACCCTACGAGCAGTACTTC
>.|TRBD1|14|TRBV11-3|TRBJ1-6
CASSLGQGDSPLHF
TGTGCCAGCAGCTTGGGACAGGGTGATTCACCCCTCCACTTT
>.|TRBD2|14|TRBV6-5|TRBJ2-3
CASSSGRGTDTQYF
TGTGCCAGCAGTAGCGGGAGAGGGACAGATACGCAGTATTTT
>.|TRBD1|16|TRBV5-1|TRBJ2-5
CASSSGQSSKGETQYF
TGCGCCAGCAGCTCGGGACAGTCGTCGAAGGGGGAGACCCAGTACTTC
>.|TRBD2|16|TRBV30|TRBJ2-1
CAWTSGRAGTYNEQFF
TGTGCCTGGACTAGCGGGAGGGCCGGGACCTACAATGAGCAGTTCTTC
>once|.|11|TRBV20-1|TRBJ2-1
CSARDVQEQFF
TGCAGTGCTAGAGATGTTCAGGAGCAGTTCTTC
>.|.|15|TRBV3-1/TRBV3-2|TRBJ1-1
CASSQEDRINTEAFF
TGTGCCAGCAGCCAAGAAGACAGGATCAACACTGAAGCTTTCTTT
>.|TRBD1|15|TRBV10-1|TRBJ2-4
CASSGTGLAKNIQYF
TGCGCCAGCAGCGGGACAGGATTAGCCAAAAACATTCAGTACTTC
>.|.|14|TRBV18|TRBJ1-4
CASSPPPVGGVLFF
TGTGCCAGCTCACCCCCCCCGGTGGGCGGGGTGCTGTTTTTT
>.|.|14|TRBV5-1|TRBJ2-5
CASSLPAGKETQYF
TGCGCCAGCAGCTTGCCGGCCGGGAAAGAGACCCAGTACTTC
>few|TRBD1|15|TRBV2|TRBJ1-5
CASGGTGPFGQPQHF
TGTGCCAGCGGAGGGACAGGCCCTTTCGGACAGCCCCAGCATTTT
>.|TRBD1|17|TRBV19|TRBJ2-4
CASSIGTGELAKNIQYF
TGTGCCAGTAGTATCGGGACAGGGGAACTAGCCAAAAACATTCAGTACTTC
>.|TRBD2|18|TRBV28|TRBJ2-1
CASSSHAAGGRFGDEQFF
TGTGCCAGCAGCTCCCACGCGGCGGGAGGGCGCTTCGGCGATGAGCAGTTCTTC
>.|TRBD2|17|TRBV5-5|TRBJ2-7
CASSLGLAGGSPYEQYF
TGTGCCAGCAGCTTGGGGTTGGCGGGAGGTAGTCCCTACGAGCAGTACTTC
>.|.|16|TRBV14|TRBJ2-1
CASSQDQKRGPLPQFF
TGTGCCAGCAGCCAAGATCAGAAGCGCGGTCCGTTACCTCAGTTCTTC
>.|.|15|TRBV10-3|TRBJ1-4
CAISESAGANEKLFF
TGTGCCATCAGTGAGTCGGCCGGGGCTAATGAAAAACTGTTTTTT
>once|TRBD1|14|TRBV9|TRBJ1-2
CASSAGTGIYGYTF
TGTGCCAGCAGCGCCGGGACAGGGATATATGGCTACACCTTC
>.|TRBD1|14|TRBV3-1/TRBV3-2|TRBJ1-1
CASTPVRGQTEAFF
TGTGCCAGCACCCCCGTCAGGGGGCAAACTGAAGCTTTCTTT
>.|.|13|TRBV3-1/TRBV3-2|TRBJ1-5
CASSQDGNQPQHF
TGTGCCAGCAGCCAAGACGGGAATCAGCCCCAGCATTTT
>.|TRBD1|16|TRBV7-9|TRBJ2-1
CASSPTQGSSYNEQFF
TGTGCCAGCAGCCCTACACAGGGGAGCTCCTACAATGAGCAGTTCTTC
>.|TRBD2|15|TRBV6-1|TRBJ2-3
CASSEPGGNTDTQYF
TGTGCCAGCAGTGAGCCGGGGGGGAACACAGATACGCAGTATTTT
>.|.|13|TRBV6-4|TRBJ1-1
CASSVSLNTEAFF
TGTGCCAGCAGTGTTTCTCTGAACACTGAAGCTTTCTTT
>.|.|16|TRBV12-5|TRBJ1-3
CASGVYRRGTGNTIYF
TGTGCTAGTGGAGTTTACCGGAGGGGTACTGGAAACACCATATATTTT
>.|.|15|TRBV18|TRBJ2-3
CASSPRDSVTDTQYF
TGTGCCAGCTCACCTCGGGACTCAGTCACAGATACGCAGTATTTT
>few|.|15|TRBV3-1/TRBV3-2|TRBJ1-4
CASSQERLQGEKLFF
TGTGCCAGCAGCCAAGAAAGGCTCCAGGGCGAAAAACTGTTTTTT
>once|.|14|TRBV7-2|TRBJ2-5
CASSRNSGQETQYF
TGTGCCAGCAGCCGGAATAGCGGTCAAGAGACCCAGTACTTC
>.|.|13|TRBV6-2/TRBV6-3|TRBJ2-7
CASSLDITYEQYF
TGTGCCAGCAGCCTCGACATTACCTACGAGCAGTACTTC
>.|.|12|TRBV30|TRBJ1-3
CAFTDSGNTIYF
TGTGCCTTTACAGACTCTGGAAACACCATATATTTT
>.|TRBD2|14|TRBV27|TRBJ2-1
CASSGLAGYNEQFF
TGTGCCAGCAGCGGACTAGCGGGCTACAATGAGCAGTTCTTC
>.|TRBD2|14|TRBV28|TRBJ2-1
CASRLAASYNEQFF
TGTGCCAGCAGACTAGCGGCCTCCTACAATGAGCAGTTCTTC
>.|.|13|TRBV24-1|TRBJ1-1
CATSGPMNTEAFF
TGTGCCACCAGTGGCCCTATGAACACTGAAGCTTTCTTT
>.|TRBD1|14|TRBV30|TRBJ1-5
CAWRTGVDDQPQHF
TGTGCCTGGAGGACAGGGGTTGATGATCAGCCCCAGCATTTT